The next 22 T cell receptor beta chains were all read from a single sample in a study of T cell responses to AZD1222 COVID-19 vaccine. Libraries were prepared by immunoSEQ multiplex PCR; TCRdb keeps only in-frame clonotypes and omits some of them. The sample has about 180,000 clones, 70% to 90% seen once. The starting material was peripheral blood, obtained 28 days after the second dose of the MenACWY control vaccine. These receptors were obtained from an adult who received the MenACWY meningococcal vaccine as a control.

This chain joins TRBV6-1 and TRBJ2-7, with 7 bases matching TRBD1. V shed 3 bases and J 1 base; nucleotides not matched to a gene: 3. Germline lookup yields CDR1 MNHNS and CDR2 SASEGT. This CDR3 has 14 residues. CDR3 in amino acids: CASSDRDRSYEQYF. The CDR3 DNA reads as TGTGCCAGCAGTGACCGGGACAGATCCTACGAGCAGTACTTC.

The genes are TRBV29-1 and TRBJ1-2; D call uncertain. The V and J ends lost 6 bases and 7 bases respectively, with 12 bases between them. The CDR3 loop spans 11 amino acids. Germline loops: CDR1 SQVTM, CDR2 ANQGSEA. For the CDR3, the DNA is TGCAGCGTGTTAAAAATGGGTGGCTACACCTTC. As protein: CSVLKMGGYTF.

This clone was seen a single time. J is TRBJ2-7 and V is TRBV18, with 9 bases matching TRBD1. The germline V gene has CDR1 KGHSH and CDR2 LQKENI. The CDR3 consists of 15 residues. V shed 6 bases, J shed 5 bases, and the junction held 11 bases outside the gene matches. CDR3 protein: CASSHRDREIHEQYF. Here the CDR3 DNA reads TGTGCCAGCTCCCACCGGGACAGGGAGATCCACGAGCAGTACTTC.

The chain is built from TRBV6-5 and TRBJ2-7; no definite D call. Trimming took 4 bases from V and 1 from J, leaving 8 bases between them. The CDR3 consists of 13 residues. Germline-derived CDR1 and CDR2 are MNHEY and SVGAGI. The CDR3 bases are TGTGCCAGCAGTTCGCCCAGGTCCTACGAGCAGTACTTC. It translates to CASSSPRSYEQYF.

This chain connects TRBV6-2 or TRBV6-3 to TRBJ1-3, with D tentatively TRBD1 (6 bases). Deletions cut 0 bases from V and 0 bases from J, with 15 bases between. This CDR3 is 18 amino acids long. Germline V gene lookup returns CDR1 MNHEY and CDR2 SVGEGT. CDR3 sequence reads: CASSYSTRTASSGNTIYF. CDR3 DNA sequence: TGTGCCAGCAGTTACTCCACCAGGACAGCGAGCTCTGGAAACACCATATATTTT.

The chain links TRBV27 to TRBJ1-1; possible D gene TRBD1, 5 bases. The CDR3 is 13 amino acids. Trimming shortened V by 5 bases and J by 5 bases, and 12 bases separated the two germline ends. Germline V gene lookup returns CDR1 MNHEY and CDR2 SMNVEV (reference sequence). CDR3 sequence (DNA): TGTGCCAGCAGTCTAGCTGCAGGGACTGAAGCTTTCTTT. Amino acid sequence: CASSLAAGTEAFF.

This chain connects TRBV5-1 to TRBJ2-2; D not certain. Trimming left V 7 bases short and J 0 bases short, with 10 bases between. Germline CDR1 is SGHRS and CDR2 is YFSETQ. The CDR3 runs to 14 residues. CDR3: CASVISPNTGELFF. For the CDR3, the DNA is TGCGCCAGCGTGATTTCGCCGAACACCGGGGAGCTGTTTTTT.

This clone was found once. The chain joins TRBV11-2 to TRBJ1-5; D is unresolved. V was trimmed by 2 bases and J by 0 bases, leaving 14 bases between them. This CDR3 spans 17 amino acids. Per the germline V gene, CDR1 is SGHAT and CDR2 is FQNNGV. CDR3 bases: TGTGCCAGCAGCTTAAGTCGTGGTGGGAATAGCAATCAGCCCCAGCATTTT. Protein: CASSLSRGGNSNQPQHF.

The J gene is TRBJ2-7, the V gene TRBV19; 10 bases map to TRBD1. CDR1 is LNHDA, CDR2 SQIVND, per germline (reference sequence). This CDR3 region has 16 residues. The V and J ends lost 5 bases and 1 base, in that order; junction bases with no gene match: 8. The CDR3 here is CASSRRPGQGSYEQYF. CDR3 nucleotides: TGTGCCAGTAGTCGTCGTCCGGGACAGGGGTCCTACGAGCAGTACTTC. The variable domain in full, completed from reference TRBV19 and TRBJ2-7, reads DGGITQSPKYLFRKEGQNVTLSCEQNLNHDAMYWYRQDPGQGLRLIYYSQIVNDFQKGDIAEGYSVSREKKESFPLTVTSAQKNPTAFYLCASSRRPGQGSYEQYFGPGTRLTVT.

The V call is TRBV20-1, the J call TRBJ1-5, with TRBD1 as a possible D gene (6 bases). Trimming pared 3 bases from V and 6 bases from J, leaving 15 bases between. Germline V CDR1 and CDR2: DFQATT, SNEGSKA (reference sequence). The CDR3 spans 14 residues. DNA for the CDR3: TGCAGTGCTAGTTCAGGGGTACGGAGTCAGCCCCAGCATTTT. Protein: CSASSGVRSQPQHF.

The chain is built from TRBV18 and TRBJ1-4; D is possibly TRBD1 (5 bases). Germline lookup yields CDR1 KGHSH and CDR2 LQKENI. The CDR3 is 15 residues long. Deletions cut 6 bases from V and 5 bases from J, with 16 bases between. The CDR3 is CASSRDRDGNEKLFF. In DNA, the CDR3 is TGTGCCAGCTCCCGGGACCGGGACGGGAATGAAAAACTGTTTTTT.

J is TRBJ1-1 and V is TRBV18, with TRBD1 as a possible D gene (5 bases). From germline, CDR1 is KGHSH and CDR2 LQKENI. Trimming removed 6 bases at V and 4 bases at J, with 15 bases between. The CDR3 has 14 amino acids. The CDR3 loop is CASSDIPGPTEAFF. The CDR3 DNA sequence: TGTGCCAGCTCGGACATACCGGGCCCCACTGAAGCTTTCTTT.

CDR3 nucleotides: TGTGCCAGCAGTTTGAAACACTCCCTTTCTAACGAGCAGTACTTC. It is translated as CASSLKHSLSNEQYF. The genes are TRBV28 and TRBJ2-7; D gene ambiguous. Trimming shortened V by 3 bases and J by 5 bases, and 17 bases separated the two germline ends. The CDR3 runs 15 residues. Germline loops: CDR1 MDHEN, CDR2 SYDVKM.

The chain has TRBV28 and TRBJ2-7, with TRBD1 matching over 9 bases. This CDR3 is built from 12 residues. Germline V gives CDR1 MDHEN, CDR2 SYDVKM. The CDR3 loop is CAGGTGPYEQYF. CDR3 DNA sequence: TGTGCGGGTGGGACAGGGCCCTACGAGCAGTACTTC.

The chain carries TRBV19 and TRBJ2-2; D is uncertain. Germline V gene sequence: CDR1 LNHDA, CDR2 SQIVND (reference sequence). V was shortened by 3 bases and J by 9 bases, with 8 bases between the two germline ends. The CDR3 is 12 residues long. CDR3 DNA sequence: TGTGCCAGTAGTATGTTGGCTCGGGAGCTGTTTTTT. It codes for CASSMLARELFF.

The CDR3: CASSQAPGQGYYGYTF. CDR3 DNA: TGCGCCAGCAGCCAAGCCCCGGGACAGGGGTACTATGGCTACACCTTC. The chain has TRBV4-3 and TRBJ1-2; TRBD1 aligns across 10 bases. The CDR3 runs to 16 residues. CDR1 and CDR2 from the germline V gene are LGHNA and YSLEER. V shed 1 base, J shed 3 bases, and the junction held 5 bases outside the gene matches.

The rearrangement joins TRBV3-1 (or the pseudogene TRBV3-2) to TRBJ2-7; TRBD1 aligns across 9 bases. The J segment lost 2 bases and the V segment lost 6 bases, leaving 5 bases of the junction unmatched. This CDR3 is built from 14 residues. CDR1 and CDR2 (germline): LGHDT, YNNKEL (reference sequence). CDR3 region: CASSTGQGTYEQYF. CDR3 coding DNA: TGTGCCAGCAGTACGGGACAGGGTACCTACGAGCAGTACTTC.

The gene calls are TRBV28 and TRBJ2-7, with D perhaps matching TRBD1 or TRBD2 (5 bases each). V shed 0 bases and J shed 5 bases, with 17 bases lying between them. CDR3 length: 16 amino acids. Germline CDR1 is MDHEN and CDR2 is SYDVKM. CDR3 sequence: CASSLWPGPPKNEQYF. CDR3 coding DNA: TGTGCCAGCAGTTTATGGCCGGGACCGCCCAAAAACGAGCAGTACTTC.

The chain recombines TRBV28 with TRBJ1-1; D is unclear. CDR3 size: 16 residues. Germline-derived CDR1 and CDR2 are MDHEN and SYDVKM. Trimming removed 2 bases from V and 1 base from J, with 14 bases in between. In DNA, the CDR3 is TGTGCCAGCAGTTTAGTTCCTCCAGCTCCGAACACTGAAGCTTTCTTT. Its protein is CASSLVPPAPNTEAFF.

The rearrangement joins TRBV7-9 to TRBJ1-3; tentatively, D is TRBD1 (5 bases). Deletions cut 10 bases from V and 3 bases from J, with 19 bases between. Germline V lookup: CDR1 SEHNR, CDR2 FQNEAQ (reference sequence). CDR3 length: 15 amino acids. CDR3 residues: CATVLGGSLGNTIYF. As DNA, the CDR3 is TGTGCCACCGTTTTGGGGGGGAGTCTTGGAAACACCATATATTTT. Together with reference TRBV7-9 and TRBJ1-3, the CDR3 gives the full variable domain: DTGVSQNPRHKITKRGQNVTFRCDPISEHNRLYWYRQTLGQGPEFLTYFQNEAQLEKSRLLSDRFSAERPKGSFSTLEIQRTEQGDSAMYLCATVLGGSLGNTIYFGEGSWLTVV.

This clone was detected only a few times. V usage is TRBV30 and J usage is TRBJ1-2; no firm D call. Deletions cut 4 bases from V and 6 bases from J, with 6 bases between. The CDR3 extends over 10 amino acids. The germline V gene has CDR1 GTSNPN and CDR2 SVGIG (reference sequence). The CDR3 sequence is CAWMRNGYTF. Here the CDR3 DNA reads TGTGCCTGGATGAGGAATGGCTACACCTTC.

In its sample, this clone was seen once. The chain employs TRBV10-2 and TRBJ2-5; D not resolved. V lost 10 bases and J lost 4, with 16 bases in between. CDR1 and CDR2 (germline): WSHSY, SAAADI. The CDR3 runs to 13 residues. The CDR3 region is CATYLEAIETQYF. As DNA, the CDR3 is TGCGCCACCTACCTCGAAGCAATAGAGACCCAGTACTTC.